The present entry profiles one T cell receptor (beta chain) with its context. This sample is part of a study of CD8+ T cells in alopecia areata. V was trimmed by 4 bases and J by 7 bases, leaving 11 bases between them. Germline V gene data show CDR1 as SQVTM and CDR2 as ANQGSEA. This CDR3 has 12 residues. Extraction and reverse transcription of RNA yielded cDNA as the sequencing template. Data came from immunoSEQ multiplex PCR; TCRdb stores just in-frame clones and leaves some out. The table has 150,000 to 200,000 clones, approximately 65% seen once. The sequencing here drew on CD8+ T cells sorted from blood, taken at week 0. The clonotype was recovered from a human donor with alopecia areata. V and J are TRBV29-1 and TRBJ1-3, with unresolved D. CDR3 residues: CSVVGERNTIYF. DNA for the CDR3: TGCAGCGTTGTGGGAGAACGCAACACCATATATTTT.